These 10 T cell receptor beta chains were sequenced from one sample in a study of blood T cell repertoires in COVID-19. TCRdb keeps only in-frame clones here, not all; method: immunoSEQ multiplex PCR. Of some 80,000 clones in the sample, approximately 82% are singletons; the top ten hold approximately 7.3%. Sequenced: peripheral blood. These receptors were obtained from a human donor in a cohort sampled during active COVID-19.

The CDR3 DNA reads TGCGCCAGCAGCTTGGCGGCTGGGGGACAGGGTTTCTACGAGCAGTACTTC. The encoded protein is CASSLAAGGQGFYEQYF. The V and J genes are TRBV5-1 and TRBJ2-7, with 9 bases identical to TRBD1. V gave up 0 bases and J gave up 3 bases; unmatched junction bases: 10. Germline CDR1 reads SGHRS; CDR2 reads YFSETQ. The CDR3 loop spans 17 amino acids.

V gene TRBV18 combines with J gene TRBJ1-1; no clear D gene. The germline V gene has CDR1 KGHSH and CDR2 LQKENI. The CDR3 runs to 13 residues. The germline V and J ends were trimmed by 5 bases and 1 base, with 8 bases remaining between them. The CDR3 loop reads CASSSAENTEAFF. The CDR3 DNA is TGTGCCAGCTCATCAGCGGAGAACACTGAAGCTTTCTTT. The complete variable domain, with remaining parts taken from reference TRBV18 and TRBJ1-1, reads NAGVMQNPRHLVRRRGQEARLRCSPMKGHSHVYWYRQLPEEGLKFMVYLQKENIIDESGMPKERFSAEFPKEGPSILRIQQVVRGDSAAYFCASSSAENTEAFFGQGTRLTVV.

The chain combines TRBV6-2 or TRBV6-3 with TRBJ1-2; the match to TRBD1 covers 9 bases. J lost 7 bases, V lost 5 bases, and 8 bases had no gene match. The CDR3 spans 14 residues. The germline V gene has CDR1 MNHEY and CDR2 SVGEGT. This CDR3 is CASSAGQGLSGYTF. CDR3 nucleotide sequence: TGTGCCAGCAGTGCCGGACAGGGGCTTAGTGGCTACACCTTC.

This clone was seen only a few times. This chain connects TRBV2 to TRBJ1-5; D not certain. This CDR3 region has 13 residues. V was cut by 6 bases and J by 5 bases, with 11 bases left in between. Germline CDR1 SNHLY, CDR2 FYNNEI. CDR3 loop: CASRREGDQPQHF. The DNA for the CDR3 is TGTGCCAGCAGGCGGGAGGGCGATCAGCCCCAGCATTTT.

This clone has more than one count but fewer than ten. The genes are TRBV3-1 (or the pseudogene TRBV3-2) and TRBJ1-1; TRBD1 matches 10 bases. This CDR3 region has 14 residues. J was trimmed by 6 bases and V by 0 bases; bases with no gene match: 1. The V gene's germline CDR1 is LGHDT and CDR2 YNNKEL (reference sequence). CDR3 sequence: CASSQEGTGAEAFF. CDR3 sequence (DNA): TGTGCCAGCAGCCAAGAAGGGACAGGGGCTGAAGCTTTCTTT.

The CDR3, as DNA: TGTGCCAGCAGCCCCGTGACAGGGCCAAACTATGGCTACACCTTC. This sequence encodes CASSPVTGPNYGYTF. The rearrangement uses TRBV3-1 (or the pseudogene TRBV3-2) and TRBJ1-2; 7 nucleotides agree with TRBD1. Germline trimming cut 4 bases from V and 2 bases from J; bases unmatched to any gene: 7. Germline CDR1 reads LGHDT; CDR2 reads YNNKEL (reference sequence). CDR3 length: 15 residues.

The rearrangement links TRBV7-8 to TRBJ2-5; D gene ambiguous. V was trimmed by 5 bases and J by 1 base, leaving 11 bases between them. Germline V CDR1 and CDR2: SGHVS, FQNEAQ. This CDR3 spans 14 amino acids. The CDR3 DNA sequence: TGTGCCAGCAGCCCCACCAGAACCCAAGAGACCCAGTACTTC. It is translated as CASSPTRTQETQYF.

The genes are TRBV2 and TRBJ1-6, with TRBD1 matching over 8 bases. The V and J ends lost 2 bases and 7 bases, in that order; junction bases with no gene match: 4. This CDR3 spans 15 amino acids. Germline V gene lookup returns CDR1 SNHLY and CDR2 FYNNEI. The CDR3 spells CASSERGTGNSPLHF. The CDR3 DNA reads as TGTGCCAGCAGTGAAAGAGGGACAGGAAATTCACCCCTCCACTTT.

This clone was found once. The V gene is TRBV6-5, the J gene TRBJ2-5; D perhaps matches TRBD2 (7 bases). The CDR3 length is 14 residues. V shed 7 bases and J shed 5 bases, with 17 bases lying between them. Per germline, CDR1 MNHEY and CDR2 SVGAGI. Here the CDR3 DNA reads TGTGCCAGCACCCGGGGAGGGGGTTGGGAGACCCAGTACTTC. It yields the protein CASTRGGGWETQYF.

This CDR3 is CAISESGVGGNTIYF. Written as DNA, the CDR3 is TGTGCCATCAGTGAGTCAGGGGTCGGTGGAAACACCATATATTTT. V is TRBV10-3 and J is TRBJ1-3; perhaps TRBD1 as D (5 bases). The length of the CDR3 is 15 residues. Trimming pared 0 bases from V and 3 bases from J, leaving 9 bases between. The germline V gene has CDR1 ENHRY and CDR2 SYGVKD.